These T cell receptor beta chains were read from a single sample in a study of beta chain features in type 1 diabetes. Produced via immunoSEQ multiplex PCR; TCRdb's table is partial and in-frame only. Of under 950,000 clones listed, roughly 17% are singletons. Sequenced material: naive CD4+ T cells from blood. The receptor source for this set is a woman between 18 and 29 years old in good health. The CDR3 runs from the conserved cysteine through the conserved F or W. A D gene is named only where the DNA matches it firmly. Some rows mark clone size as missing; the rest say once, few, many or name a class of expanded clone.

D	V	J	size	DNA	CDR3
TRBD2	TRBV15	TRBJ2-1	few	TGTGCCACCAGCAGAGATGGGGGAGGGCCTTACAATGAGCAGTTCTTC	CATSRDGGGPYNEQFF
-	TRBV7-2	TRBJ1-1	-	TGTGCCAGCAGCCCCGGTGGGGGGGTTAGAAACACTGAAGCTTTCTTT	CASSPGGGVRNTEAFF
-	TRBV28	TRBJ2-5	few	TGTGCCAGCAGAGTCCCCAACCGGGAGACCCAGTACTTC	CASRVPNRETQYF
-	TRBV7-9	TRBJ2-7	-	TGTGCCAGCAGCTTAGAGGTCTTGGGGGCAAGGCAGTACTTC	CASSLEVLGARQYF
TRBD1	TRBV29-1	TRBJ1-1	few	TGCAGCGTTGTAGAGGGACAGCTGAACACTGAAGCTTTCTTT	CSVVEGQLNTEAFF
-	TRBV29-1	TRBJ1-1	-	TGCAGCGCGGCAGGGAACACTGAAGCTTTCTTT	CSAAGNTEAFF
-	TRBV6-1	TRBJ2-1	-	TGTGCCAGCAGTGATGGGTTCTACAATGAGCAGTTCTTC	CASSDGFYNEQFF
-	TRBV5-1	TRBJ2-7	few	TGCGCCAGCAGCAGAATTGGGTACGAGCAGTACTTC	CASSRIGYEQYF
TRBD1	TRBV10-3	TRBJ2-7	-	TGTGCCATCAGTGACTCCGGGACAGCACACTACGAGCAGTACTTC	CAISDSGTAHYEQYF
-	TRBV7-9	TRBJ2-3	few	TGTGCCAGCAGCTCTAGTCGGGATACGCAGTATTTT	CASSSSRDTQYF
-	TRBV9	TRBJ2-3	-	TGTGCCAGCAGCTCCCGGACAGGGGGAGCCGCTAGCGGGGCGGTAGATACGCAGTATTTT	CASSSRTGGAASGAVDTQYF
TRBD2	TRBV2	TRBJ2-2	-	TGTGCCAGCACTAACAAGGGACTAGCGGGAGGAACACTGAACACCGGGGAGCTGTTTTTT	CASTNKGLAGGTLNTGELFF
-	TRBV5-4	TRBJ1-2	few	TGTGCCAGCAGCCCCGGGACCGAGGATGGCTACACCTTC	CASSPGTEDGYTF
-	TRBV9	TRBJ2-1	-	TGTGCCAGCAGCGTAGGTGGGAACTCCTACAATGAGCAGTTCTTC	CASSVGGNSYNEQFF
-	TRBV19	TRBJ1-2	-	TGTGCCAGTAGGGAACTACGGAATCACTATGGCTACACCTTC	CASRELRNHYGYTF
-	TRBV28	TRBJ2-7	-	TGTGCCACCAAGGTCCCGAATCCGGCCTACGAGCAGTACTTC	CATKVPNPAYEQYF
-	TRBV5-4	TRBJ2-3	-	TGTGCCAGCAGCTTGGCCGCTAGTCCCGGCACAGATACGCAGTATTTT	CASSLAASPGTDTQYF
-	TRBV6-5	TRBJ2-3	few	TGTGCCAGCAGCGGGAACACAGATACGCAGTATTTT	CASSGNTDTQYF
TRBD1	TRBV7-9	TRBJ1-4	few	TGTGCCAGCAGACCGGGACAGGGGGCAACTAATGAAAAACTGTTTTTT	CASRPGQGATNEKLFF
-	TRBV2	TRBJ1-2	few	TGTGCCAGCAGTGACGGGGTCTGGGGCTACACCTTC	CASSDGVWGYTF
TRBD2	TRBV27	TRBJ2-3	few	TGTGCCAGCAATGAACTAGCGGGAGGAGATACGCAGTATTTT	CASNELAGGDTQYF
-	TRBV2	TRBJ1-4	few	TGTGCCAGCAAGGACCAGGGTGGTAATGAAAAACTGTTTTTT	CASKDQGGNEKLFF
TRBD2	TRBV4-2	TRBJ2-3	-	TGTGCCAGCAGCCCTCGGGGGACTAGCGGAGGCACAGATACGCAGTATTTT	CASSPRGTSGGTDTQYF
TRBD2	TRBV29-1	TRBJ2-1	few	TGCAGCGTTGACGTACTAGCGGGAGCTGAGCAGTTCTTC	CSVDVLAGAEQFF
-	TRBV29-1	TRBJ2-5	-	TGCAGCGTTGAACGGAGAACGACTCCTGTCGTTTACTTC	CSVERRTTPVVYF
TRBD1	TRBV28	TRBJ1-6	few	TGTGCCAGCAGTTCTCCGACAGGGCTCGGATCACCCCTCCACTTT	CASSSPTGLGSPLHF
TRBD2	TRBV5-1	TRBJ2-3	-	TGCGCCAGCAACGCCGGACTAGCGGGAGGAAGCACAGATACGCAGTATTTT	CASNAGLAGGSTDTQYF
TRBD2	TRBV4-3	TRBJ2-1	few	TGCGCCAGCAGCCAAGGACTCATAGCGGGAGTGGAGCAGTTCTTC	CASSQGLIAGVEQFF
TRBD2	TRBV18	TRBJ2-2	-	TGTGCCAGCTCACCGGCGACTAGCGGGAGGATTTTCGGCGGGGAGCTGTTTTTT	CASSPATSGRIFGGELFF
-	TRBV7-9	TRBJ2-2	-	TGTGCCAGCAGCGCCGCCCCCAGGGGCACCGGGGAGCTGTTTTTT	CASSAAPRGTGELFF
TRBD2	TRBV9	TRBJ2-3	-	TGTGCCAGCAGCGTAGTGGGGACTAGTGATGGTACGCAGTATTTT	CASSVVGTSDGTQYF
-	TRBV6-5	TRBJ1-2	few	TGTGCCAGCAGCTTCGACAGGTACTATGGCTACACCTTC	CASSFDRYYGYTF
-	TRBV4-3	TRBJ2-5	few	TGCGCCAGCAGCCAAGGGGTCACAAGGGAAGAGACCCAGTACTTC	CASSQGVTREETQYF
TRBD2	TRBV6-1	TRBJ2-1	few	TGTGCCAGCAGAAGGCGCGGGGGACCCTACAATGAGCAGTTCTTC	CASRRRGGPYNEQFF
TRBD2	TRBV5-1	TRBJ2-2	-	TGCGCCAGCAGCTTGGCAGGCGGGAGCGGCACCGGGGAGCTGTTTTTT	CASSLAGGSGTGELFF
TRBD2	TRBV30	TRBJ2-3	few	TGTGCCTGGAGTGTCCCTCTCCTGACTAGCGGTTCCACAGATACGCAGTATTTT	CAWSVPLLTSGSTDTQYF
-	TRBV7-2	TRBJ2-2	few	TGTGCCAGCAGCTTAGGCCCCACAACGAACACCGGGGAGCTGTTTTTT	CASSLGPTTNTGELFF
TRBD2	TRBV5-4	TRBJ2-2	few	TGTGCCAGCAGCCCGGGGGGGACCGGGGAGCTGTTTTTT	CASSPGGTGELFF
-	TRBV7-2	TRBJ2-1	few	TGTGCCAGCAGCTCTGAGAGGGGCTCCTACAATGAGCAGTTCTTC	CASSSERGSYNEQFF
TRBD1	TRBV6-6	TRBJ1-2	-	TGTGCCAGCAGGGCCACGACAGGGATGGCTGGCTACACCTTC	CASRATTGMAGYTF
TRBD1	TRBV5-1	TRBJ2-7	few	TGCGCCAGCAGCTCCCGCCTACAGGGGGCATGGGGCGAGCAGTACTTC	CASSSRLQGAWGEQYF
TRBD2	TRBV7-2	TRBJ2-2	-	TGTGCCAGCAGCACTAGGACTAGCGGCACCGGGGAGCTGTTTTTT	CASSTRTSGTGELFF
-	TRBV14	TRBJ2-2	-	TGTGCCAGCAGCCAAGGGTGGCTAGCCGGCGGGGAGCTGTTTTTT	CASSQGWLAGGELFF
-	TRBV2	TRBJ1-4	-	TGTGCCAGCCGTGGGGACACTGAAAAACTGTTTTTT	CASRGDTEKLFF
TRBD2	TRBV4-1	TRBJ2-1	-	TGCGCCAGCAGCCGCGGGAGGGCTTACTCCTACAATGAGCAGTTCTTC	CASSRGRAYSYNEQFF
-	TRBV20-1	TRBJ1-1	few	TGCAGTGCCAGGGAAGCTTTCTTT	CSAREAFF
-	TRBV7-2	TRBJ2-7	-	TGTGCCAGCAGCTCAAGACTAGTGAATTTTCTGGTGTACGAGCAGTACTTC	CASSSRLVNFLVYEQYF
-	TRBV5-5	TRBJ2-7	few	TGTGCCAGCAGAGTCACGACAGGAGAGCAATACGAGCAGTACTTC	CASRVTTGEQYEQYF
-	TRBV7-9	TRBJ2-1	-	TGTGCCAGCAGCTTAATGACGGGGGAGCAGTTCTTC	CASSLMTGEQFF
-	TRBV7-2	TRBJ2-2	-	TGTGCCAGCAGCTTAGCCGGCAGGCCTACCACCGGGGAGCTGTTTTTT	CASSLAGRPTTGELFF
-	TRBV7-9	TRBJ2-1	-	TGTGCCAGCAGCTTAGGAGGGAGTGGCCACAATGAGCAGTTCTTC	CASSLGGSGHNEQFF
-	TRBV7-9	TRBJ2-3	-	TGTGCCAGCAGCTTAACTAGGAGAGATACGCAGTATTTT	CASSLTRRDTQYF
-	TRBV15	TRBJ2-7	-	TGTGCCACCAGCAGATTCCAGGGCCTAACTCAGGGGTACGAGCAGTACTTC	CATSRFQGLTQGYEQYF
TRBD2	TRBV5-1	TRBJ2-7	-	TGCGCCAGCAGCTTGTCAGGGCTAGCGGGAGGGGTAACCGAGCAGTACTTC	CASSLSGLAGGVTEQYF
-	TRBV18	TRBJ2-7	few	TGTGCCAGCTCATCAACTGATACCTACGAGCAGTACTTC	CASSSTDTYEQYF
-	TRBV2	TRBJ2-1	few	TGTGCCAGCAGTGAAGAAAAAAGCTCCTACAATGAGCAGTTCTTC	CASSEEKSSYNEQFF
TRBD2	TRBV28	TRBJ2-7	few	TGTGCCAGCAGTTCCTCTACAGCGGGAGCCTCCTACGAGCAGTACTTC	CASSSSTAGASYEQYF
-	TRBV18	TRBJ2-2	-	TGTGCCAGCTCACCTCGTGTGAAACCCGGGGAGCTGTTTTTT	CASSPRVKPGELFF
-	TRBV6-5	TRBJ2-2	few	TGTGCCAGCAGGAAAAGGAACACCGGGGAGCTGTTTTTT	CASRKRNTGELFF
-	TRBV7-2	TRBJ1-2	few	TGTGCCAGCAGCCTCGCCCCATATTCTGGCTACACCTTC	CASSLAPYSGYTF